This record concerns one T cell receptor (beta chain) sequence. Its matching antigen is unknown. This specimen belongs to a study of early stage breast cancer tumors. Profiling relied on immunoSEQ multiplex PCR, and the TCRdb table lists in-frame clones only, not all of them. Counted here are 23,000 or so clones, 60% to 70% occurring once; the ten biggest clones make up 9.9%. CDR3 size: 15 residues. Deletions cut 0 bases from V and 8 bases from J, with 14 bases between. The germline V gene has CDR1 MNHEY and CDR2 SVGAGI. Study-level results: Commonly generated sequences made up most enriched TCRB sequences shared between patients.

The chain combines TRBV6-5 with TRBJ2-1; TRBD1 might be the D (6 bases). The origin of this receptor is a person between 55 and 69 years old with breast cancer. The source material was breast tumor tissue. CDR3: CASSYSGAPGHEQFF. The DNA for the CDR3 is TGTGCCAGCAGTTACTCGGGGGCCCCGGGGCATGAGCAGTTCTTC.